The T cell receptor beta chain under discussion was sequenced for a study of cytomegalovirus exposure and HLA in healthy donors listed by TCRdb under 2017. A note on the overall study: In an earlier analysis of roughly 590 of the donors, less than 350 Gb of sequence data and 90 million to 120 million unique TCR beta sequences from 150 million to 200 million T cells were reported. Approximately 300 gigabases of sequencing data and around 85 million unique TCR sequences made up an early release that covered 640 HLA-typed donors. Of the roughly 400 genotyped donors, 70% to 90% were placed in the genetic ancestry cluster associated with self-reported Caucasian donors. The aim of the study was to test whether cataloging public T cell receptors could identify signatures of past pathogen exposure. The T cell repertoires of under 700 subjects were profiled by immunosequencing and related to cytomegalovirus serostatus. In addition to the first cohort of around 670 subjects, a separate validation cohort of about 120 different subjects was used. High-throughput TCR immunosequencing, statistical association of individual TCRs with disease status, and machine learning were combined to predict cytomegalovirus infection status. In a later analysis, previously published TCR beta repertoires from 666 donors were re-analyzed and high-resolution HLA genotyping was added so that TCR occurrence patterns could be studied. Rather than using new phenotypic data, the later analysis identified candidate immune exposures from TCR beta sequences and from how often those sequences occurred across donors. To decide whether each TCR beta V gene segment behaved as functional or pseudogenic, an earlier analysis of some 600 of the donors relied on high-throughput TCR beta sequencing. Donor age, sex, ethnicity and CMV serostatus were collected together with the repertoire data. A later genetic analysis used genome-wide SNP genotypes for about 60% of the roughly 700 donors, treating that subset as a discovery cohort. Every repertoire in the discovery cohort had been generated on one and the same sequencing platform. HLA typing included class I and class II loci at four-digit resolution. The number of typed donors differed by locus: about 620-640 for A, B, C, DRB1 and DQB1; some 540 for DQA1; some 590 for DPA1; and approximately 450 for DPB1. Because of strong linkage in the cohort, roughly five DR-DQ haplotypes were treated as single units for association and clustering. Among almost 400 genotyped donors of the cohort, an average of around 240,000 unique TCR beta nucleotide sequences were sequenced per donor, around 20% of them non-productive. Study-wide findings and limitations: In an earlier analysis of approximately 600 of the donors, most TCR beta V segments were observed in productive rearrangements about 87% or about 30% of the time, broadly matching IMGT annotations. The presence/absence analyses assumed that sequencing depth was roughly uniform across donors, and that assumption may not be true. Three of the identified cytomegalovirus-associated TCR beta chains were confirmed in vitro to be specific for cytomegalovirus antigens. For the cohort, immune exposure information was limited to CMV serostatus. According to a later genetic analysis, donors in an Asian-associated ancestry cluster had fewer N-insertions in productive TCRs than the approximately 670-donor mean. The 87-base-pair reads could not distinguish some IMGT-functional V segments, including TRBV6-2 and TRBV6-3, so those segments were excluded. The authors suggested that the approach could potentially be generalized to other disease states and immunological phenotypes. A later analysis found that most CMV-associated TCR beta chains appeared HLA-restricted, with HLA associations seemingly driven largely by CMV exposure. The earlier analysis of some 540 of the donors excluded 15 to 20 rarely observed V segments, including chromosome 9 orphons, because counts were too low. Compared with equally common non-associated chains, HLA-associated TCR beta chains in a later analysis were more clonally expanded and had lower generation probabilities. This cohort had only TCR beta chains sequenced, and the lack of alpha or paired-chain data limited which features could be detected. Because HLA typing was missing for some donors at each locus, association tests included only the typed subset. Most TCR sequences were seen in very few donors, while some public TCRs were found in many individuals. The sequencing pipeline was judged likely to have produced a cluster of highly shared sequence variants as a technical artifact. According to a later analysis, TCR association rates differed among HLA loci, with DRB1 alleles showing the most associated TCRs and HLA-C alleles showing the fewest. The classifier was reported to diagnose cytomegalovirus status with high specificity and sensitivity in both the original and validation cohorts. The study listed approximately 150 TCR beta chains as associated with cytomegalovirus. Linkage disequilibrium might explain the correlated functional status among segregating V segments, but an unknown experimental factor could not be excluded. An association between a missense DCLRE1C variant and V-gene and J-gene trimming of TCR beta chains was found in a later genetic analysis and replicated in an independent cohort. A later analysis reported that several top co-occurrence clusters appeared linked to parvovirus B19, influenza, CMV and Epstein-Barr virus. A further reported finding was that TCR beta sequences accurately predicted the HLA-A and HLA-B alleles for most subjects in the first cohort. At a false discovery rate of 0.05, a later analysis linked about 16,000 TCR beta sequences to specific HLA alleles. Assigning TCR associations to individual alleles was difficult when HLA alleles, especially DR and DQ, strongly co-occurred.

The method was the immunoSEQ multiplex PCR assay. A mixture of 60 forward primers for TCR Vbeta segments and 13 reverse primers for TCR Jbeta segments was used in the multiplex PCR. Amplification of the CDR3 region of rearranged TCR beta genes was performed with a multiplex PCR assay on genomic DNA. The Illumina HiSeq System was used to sequence the amplified TCR beta libraries as 87-base-pair reads. The original pipeline was this. A later analysis tallied around 80 million unique TCR beta chains across the roughly 610 repertoires, and some 10 million of those chains were shared by two or more donors. Raw reads were error-corrected and collapsed into unique sequences with a nearest-neighbor algorithm that merged closely related sequences to remove PCR and sequencing errors. V, D and J gene segments were assigned by aligning CDR3 sequences to IMGT reference sequences. Each retained sequence needed at least a six-nucleotide match to both a V gene segment and a J gene segment. A rearrangement was called productive if the CDR3 had no stop codons and remained in frame with V and J, and every other rearrangement was called non-productive. CDR3 was defined according to IMGT convention as the region running from the second conserved V-encoded cysteine to the conserved J-encoded phenylalanine. The earlier analysis of fewer than 750 of the donors excluded sequences that lacked an unambiguous match to a single V gene segment. An earlier analysis of 500 to 600 of the donors classified V segments as functional when productive rearrangements were above 56.7% and as segregating when the standard deviation between donors was above 5%. A statistical classification framework was built for diagnosing cytomegalovirus status from the catalog of TCR beta chain sequences. In a later analysis, TCR nucleotide sequences were compared against IMGT/GENE-DB human TR gene sequences so that V and J genes could be assigned. In a later analysis, CDR3 sequences and most-parsimonious VDJ recombination scenarios were assigned using the TCRdist pipeline. In a later analysis, every TCR beta chain was defined by the combination of its CDR3 amino acid sequence and its V-gene family, and reads without a unique V-gene family were dropped. In a later analysis, approximately 590 highly shared, low-generation-probability nucleotide sequences were removed to address suspected cross-contamination and a sequencing artifact. A later analysis calculated a clonal expansion index for each public chain from normalized within-repertoire ranks of inferred template counts. Generation probabilities in a later analysis came from a VDJ recombination model fitted to out-of-frame rearrangements, and those results were checked against IGoR. A later analysis scored TCR-TCR, TCR-HLA and TCR-CMV co-occurrence with hypergeometric tests, applying a repertoire-size bias correction to TCR pairs. To estimate false discovery rates, a later analysis permuted the HLA or CMV assignments 20 times. In a later analysis, co-occurring TCRs were grouped with DBSCAN, and TCRdist sequence similarity was added when clustering was performed within HLA-allele-positive subsets. Repertoires with fewer than 30,000 or more than 120,000 public chains, plus five repertoires with anomalous nucleotide sharing, were excluded from co-occurrence clustering. This immuneACCESS table, as held by TCRdb, lists in-frame sequences with V and J called but not all clones. Of the missing ones, under half trace to an unresolved V gene in checked studies; the others have no known cause. The V and J calls and clone size were taken over from that table, and D and trimming were inferred from the DNA. The sample table shows roughly 80,000 clones, and roughly two thirds are seen once. The leading ten clones occupy less than 8% of the sample.

The CDR3 sequence holds 13 residues, the cysteine and phenylalanine included. CDR3 DNA is the only sequence kept; it has 39 bases, read in frame from the first base. CDR1 and CDR2, per the germline V gene, are SNHLY and FYNNEI. Trimming takes 3 bases from V and 2 bases from J, and the germline ends sit 7 bases apart. The cohort consisted of more than 650 healthy bone marrow donors. All cohort members were sampled while nominally healthy, although unrecorded immune exposures were likely present. The donor was CMV seropositive and belonged to the group of 250 to 350 seropositive cohort members. Each donor provided a peripheral blood sample, and peripheral blood mononuclear cells were used for TCR beta sequencing. Genomic DNA was extracted from the blood cell samples with the Qiagen DNeasy Blood Extraction Kit. For this clone: Its antigen target is currently unknown. There are no base qualities to consult, and no much larger clone falls within one base.

The sequence joins TRBV2 to TRBJ1-2; no confident D gene assignment can be made. Sample: PBMCs. This clonotype was sampled from a woman in her forties or fifties in good health and CMV-seropositive. The nucleotides are TGTGCCAGCAGTGATGGAGAGAACTATGGCTACACCTTC. Translated, it gives CASSDGENYGYTF.